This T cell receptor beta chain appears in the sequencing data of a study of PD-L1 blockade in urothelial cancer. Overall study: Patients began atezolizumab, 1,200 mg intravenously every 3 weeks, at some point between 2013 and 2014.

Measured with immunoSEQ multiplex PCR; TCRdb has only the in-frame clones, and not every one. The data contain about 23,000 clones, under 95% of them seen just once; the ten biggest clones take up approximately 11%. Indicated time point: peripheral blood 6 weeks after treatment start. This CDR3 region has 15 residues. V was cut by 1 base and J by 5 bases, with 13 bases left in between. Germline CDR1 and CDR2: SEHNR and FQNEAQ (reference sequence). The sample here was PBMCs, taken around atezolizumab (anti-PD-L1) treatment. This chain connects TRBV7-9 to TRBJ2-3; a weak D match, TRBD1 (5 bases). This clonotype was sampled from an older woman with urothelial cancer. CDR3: CASSLGQGWEDTQYF. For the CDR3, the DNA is TGTGCCAGCAGCTTAGGCCAGGGTTGGGAAGATACGCAGTATTTT.